This TCR beta chain was captured by sequencing in a study of blood T cells in healthy people across ages. Turning to the study itself: When template switching was applied, about one barcoded beta molecule was captured per two T cells.

Investigators took about 9.4 milliliters of peripheral blood from every donor. V lost 4 bases, J lost 1 base, and 12 bases lay in between. The CDR3 contains 15 residues. Germline V gene sequence: CDR1 SGHRS, CDR2 YFSETQ. Using a J-beta primer mix together with a sample-barcoded 5' primer, a second PCR was run for about 6 to 11 cycles. MiXCR was run by TCRdb on the 5' RACE reads, yielding one entry per CDR3 protein. This table has 1,500,000 or so distinct CDR3 sequences, 35% to 45% appearing once. This clonotype was seen a handful of times. Antigen: not known. Study findings and constraints: Changes seen in expanded clonotypes were possibly confounded by donor CMV status left unknown.

The V call is TRBV5-1, the J call TRBJ2-1, with D perhaps TRBD2 (5 bases). The specimen sequenced was blood. This sequence originates from a woman in her late teens or twenties in good health. CDR3 bases: TGCGCCAGCAGCCGACTAATTGGGTCCTACAATGAGCAGTTCTTC. Translated: CASSRLIGSYNEQFF.